These 14 T cell receptor beta chains were sequenced from one sample in a study of CD8 T cells in Susac syndrome. RNA, at about 0.45 to 1 ug, was reverse transcribed with random hexamers. A single record per CDR3 protein comes from TCRdb applying MiXCR to the immunoSEQ multiplex PCR reads. The profile shows 65,000 to 90,000 distinct CDR3 sequences, approximately 94% of them singletons. The sequencing sample was made of CD8+ T cells from PBMCs. These receptor sequences come from a human donor with multiple sclerosis.

The J gene is TRBJ1-2, the V gene TRBV5-1; D remains unclear. Germline V gives CDR1 SGHRS, CDR2 YFSETQ. The CDR3 covers 11 residues. With 0 bases removed from V and 7 bases from J, the gap between germline ends came to 4 bases. CDR3 nucleotide sequence: TGCGCCAGCAGCTTGGGAGTTGGCTACACCTTC. As protein: CASSLGVGYTF.

The chain uses TRBV4-3 and TRBJ2-7; D might be TRBD1 (6 bases). From germline, CDR1 is LGHNA and CDR2 YSLEER. Trimming pared 2 bases from V and 2 bases from J, leaving 16 bases between. CDR3 length: 16 amino acids. The CDR3 loop is CASSQRAGESTYEQYF. The CDR3 DNA reads TGCGCCAGCAGCCAAAGGGCAGGGGAGTCCACCTACGAGCAGTACTTC.

This chain uses TRBV30 with TRBJ2-1; a weak D match, TRBD2 (5 bases). The ends were cut back, 0 bases at V and 7 bases at J, with 10 bases in the middle. CDR1 and CDR2 (germline): GTSNPN, SVGIG (reference sequence). There are 13 residues in the CDR3. CDR3 bases: TGTGCCTGGAGTGTAGCTAGCTGGAATGAGCAGTTCTTC. Its protein product is CAWSVASWNEQFF.

The V gene is TRBV12-3 or TRBV12-4, the J gene TRBJ2-7; D may be TRBD1 (6 bases). V lost 5 bases and J lost 3, with 17 bases in between. This CDR3 region has 15 residues. CDR3 sequence (DNA): TGTGCCAGCAGTGGTCCGGAGGACAGAGGCTACGAGCAGTACTTC. Translating it yields CASSGPEDRGYEQYF.

This chain connects TRBV7-2 to TRBJ2-7; D possibly uses TRBD1 or TRBD2 (5 bases each). This CDR3 is 15 amino acids long. The germline V gene encodes CDR1 SGHTA and CDR2 FQGNSA. Trimming took off 2 bases at V and 5 bases at J, with 16 bases between the two ends. The CDR3 spells CASSLYGMKGNEQYF. CDR3 DNA: TGTGCCAGCAGCTTATACGGGATGAAGGGGAACGAGCAGTACTTC.

This rearrangement joins TRBV24-1 to TRBJ1-5, with 9 nucleotides matching TRBD1. Germline V gives CDR1 KGHDR, CDR2 SFDVKD. The CDR3 loop spans 13 amino acids. The trim removed 9 bases at V and 7 bases at J, leaving 6 bases unmatched. The CDR3, as DNA: TGTGCCACCTCGGGACAGGGCGGGCAGCCCCAGCATTTT. Protein: CATSGQGGQPQHF.

The chain is built from TRBV12-5 and TRBJ1-1; possible D gene TRBD1, 6 bases. CDR1 is LGHNT, CDR2 FRNRAP, per germline. The V and J ends lost 3 bases and 4 bases respectively, with 9 bases between them. The CDR3 covers 13 residues. CDR3 protein: CASGFTGTTEAFF. CDR3 sequence (DNA): TGTGCTAGTGGTTTTACAGGGACCACTGAAGCTTTCTTT.

This clonotype was counted once. The CDR3 protein is CASSQVTGIIHNYGYTF. The CDR3 DNA sequence: TGTGCCAGCAGCCAAGTCACCGGGATCATTCATAACTATGGCTACACCTTC. The gene calls are TRBV3-1 and TRBJ1-2; D is unresolved. Germline V gives CDR1 LGHDT, CDR2 YNNKEL (reference sequence). V dropped 1 base and J dropped 1 base, with 16 bases sitting between them. The CDR3 loop spans 17 amino acids. Combining the CDR3 with reference TRBV3-1 and TRBJ1-2 gives the whole variable domain DTAVSQTPKYLVTQMGNDKSIKCEQNLGHDTMYWYKQDSKKFLKIMFSYNNKELIINETVPNRFSPKSPDKAHLNLHINSLELGDSAVYFCASSQVTGIIHNYGYTFGSGTRLTVV.

CDR3 protein: CASSLAFTSYGYTF. The CDR3 DNA follows: TGTGCCAGCAGCTTGGCCTTCACGTCCTATGGCTACACCTTC. V is TRBV5-4 and J is TRBJ1-2; D gene uncertain. CDR1 is SGHNT, CDR2 YYREEE, per germline (reference sequence). This CDR3 region has 14 residues. Trimming left V 0 bases short and J 4 bases short, with 10 bases between.

V and J are TRBV27 and TRBJ2-7; TRBD1 aligns across 8 bases. The CDR3 has 13 residues. The germline V gene encodes CDR1 MNHEY and CDR2 SMNVEV (reference sequence). V gave up 5 bases and J gave up 5 bases; unmatched junction bases: 5. CDR3 protein: CASSPGTGNEQYF. For the CDR3, the DNA is TGTGCCAGCAGTCCAGGGACAGGCAACGAGCAGTACTTC.

The CDR3, as DNA: TGTGCCAGCAGGGGGACTTTGACTCCCTGGCCGACCCAGTACTTC. Its translation: CASRGTLTPWPTQYF. The chain is built from TRBV6-1 and TRBJ2-5; weak D call: TRBD2 (6 bases). Germline loops: CDR1 MNHNS, CDR2 SASEGT. Trimming removed 6 bases from V and 7 bases from J, with 21 bases in between. CDR3 length equals 15 residues.

The chain employs TRBV3-1 and TRBJ2-5; weak D call: TRBD2 (5 bases). The CDR3 is made up of 14 amino acids. Germline assignment: CDR1 LGHDT and CDR2 YNNKEL (reference sequence). V lost 3 bases to trimming and J lost 1 base, with 9 bases between them. CDR3 nucleotides: TGTGCCAGCAGCCAGCCGGGATTCCAAGAGACCCAGTACTTC. Translating it yields CASSQPGFQETQYF.

The rearrangement uses TRBV2 and TRBJ1-1; D is ambiguous. The germline CDR1 and CDR2 sequences are SNHLY and FYNNEI. This CDR3 is 14 amino acids long. Trimming took 0 bases from V and 4 from J, leaving 9 bases between them. The CDR3 loop is CASSEAVRSTEAFF. Written as DNA, the CDR3 is TGTGCCAGCAGTGAAGCCGTGAGGAGCACTGAAGCTTTCTTT.

The CDR3 DNA is TGTGCCAGCTGGACAGGGAAGTGGGACATTCAGTACTTC. This gives the protein CASWTGKWDIQYF. V usage is TRBV27 and J usage is TRBJ2-4; 8 bases fit TRBD1. V lost 8 bases and J lost 8; bases outside the gene matches: 8. Germline loops: CDR1 MNHEY, CDR2 SMNVEV (reference sequence). CDR3 length: 13 residues.